The TCR beta chain described here comes from a study of identical twins (dated by TCRdb to the mid-2010s). With respect to the entire study: The study deep-sequenced TCR alpha and beta repertoires from monozygotic twins, unrelated adults of various ages and cord blood to test whether fetal clonotypes persist. To rule out contamination, the twin experiments were replicated at different times with different library preparation protocols.

Every donor was a healthy Caucasian. Three unrelated non-twin adults were also sequenced: a male aged 18 to 30, a male aged 50 to 60 and a female aged 50 to 60. Miltenyi CD45RO+ enrichment and human naive T-cell isolation kits were used to isolate memory (CD45RO+) and naive T cells from PBMC. This clonotype was counted many times. This receptor's antigen is unknown. No qualities accompany the bases; no much larger clone lies one base away. The V and J ends are trimmed by 5 bases and 5 bases, leaving 19 bases between them. Measured from the cysteine to the phenylalanine, the CDR3 is 16 residues long. Left in the record is the CDR3 DNA by itself, 48 bases read in frame from the first base. Library method: 5' RACE. TCRdb shows the sequencer as Illumina HiSeq 2000. Template switching introduced a universal primer binding site; the final cDNA contained a unique molecular identifier, enabling accurate counting of TCR cDNA molecules. First-strand cDNA for TCR alpha and beta chains was synthesized from specific primers in the conserved constant-segment region. Each cDNA library was double barcoded, with a SMART-Mk sample barcode plus Illumina barcodes, to control for contamination. Two successive PCR steps introduced TruSeq adapter sequences along with Illumina sample barcodes. TCR alpha and beta cDNA libraries were sequenced on the Illumina HiSeq platform with custom primers. In the original analysis: MiGEC processed the raw reads to extract unique molecular identifiers, while MiXCR was used to determine the CDR3 positions. Recombination models were inferred per individual with the repgenHMM and IGoR tools using an EM algorithm. Shared clonotype analysis was performed with the tcR package in R, normalizing sharing by the product of cloneset sizes. Out-of-frame nonproductive sequences were analyzed to study raw recombination free of thymic and clonal selection effects. The public reads were run again by TCRdb, first through fastp at Q25 and then through MiXCR, and only productive beta chains were kept. Records with the same CDR3 protein are collapsed into one entry carrying the most frequent genes and DNA. The V and J calls were determined by TCRdb, not by the authors. This sample lists around 670,000 distinct CDR3 sequences; 6% to 6.5% were detected once. The ten largest clonotypes hold roughly 1.6% of the sample.

The paper as a whole reports these results and caveats: Recombination models systematically underestimated out-of-frame TCR alpha sharing in monozygotic twins but agreed with sharing between unrelated individuals. Excess twin sharing in beta out-of-frame sequences was weaker because fewer shared sequences lowered the signal-to-noise ratio. Compared with coincidental sharing between unrelated individuals, an excess of low generation-probability sequences was observed among out-of-frame TCR alpha sequences shared between twins. Conclusions relied on cross-sectional statistical analysis, since the same donors could not be followed over many years. Zero-insertion analyses could be partly confounded by invariant T cells such as MAIT and iNKT, though diverse VJ usage argued against such confounding for most clonotypes. Fewer insertions were carried by abundant cord blood beta clonotypes; a weaker similar trend was observed in young adult naive repertoires, while no such trend was observed in memory repertoires.

The sequencing input was naive T cells sorted from blood. The cell subset or site label corresponds to: cells isolated with a human naive T-cell isolation kit. The rearrangement combines TRBV12-3 or TRBV12-4 with TRBJ2-4, and possibly TRBD2, on 6 matching bases. This receptor was taken from a man aged 18 to 35 in good health. The CDR3 sequence is CASSDPWGTGENIQYF. The bases are TGTGCCAGCAGTGACCCCTGGGGGACGGGAGAAAACATTCAGTACTTC.